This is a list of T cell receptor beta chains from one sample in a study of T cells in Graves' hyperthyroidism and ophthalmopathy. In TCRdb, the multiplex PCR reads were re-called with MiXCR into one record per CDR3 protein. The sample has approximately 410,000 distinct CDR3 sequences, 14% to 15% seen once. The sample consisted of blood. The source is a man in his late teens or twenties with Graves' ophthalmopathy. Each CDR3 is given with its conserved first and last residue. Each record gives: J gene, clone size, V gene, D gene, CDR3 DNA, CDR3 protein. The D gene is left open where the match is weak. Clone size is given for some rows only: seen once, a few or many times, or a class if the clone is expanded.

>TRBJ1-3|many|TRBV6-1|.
TGTGCCAGCAATCAGGGGCAACAGGGAAACACCATATATTTT
CASNQGQQGNTIYF
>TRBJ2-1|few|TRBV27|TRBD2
TGTGCCAGCACGGGAGGGGGTTTCTACAATGAGCAGTTCTTC
CASTGGGFYNEQFF
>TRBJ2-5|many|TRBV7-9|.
TGTGCCAGCAGCTTAGCGAGTGGCCCTTTGGGCGAGACCCAGTACTTC
CASSLASGPLGETQYF
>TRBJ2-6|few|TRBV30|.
TGTGCCTGGAGTACCCAGGGCTTTGGGGCCAACGTCCTGACTTTC
CAWSTQGFGANVLTF
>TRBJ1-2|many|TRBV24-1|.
TGTGCCACCAGTGAGCGGATAAACTATGGCTACACCTTC
CATSERINYGYTF
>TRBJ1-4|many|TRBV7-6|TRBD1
TGTGCCAGCAGCTTATCCCGGGACAGGGGACGCAAACTGTTTTTT
CASSLSRDRGRKLFF
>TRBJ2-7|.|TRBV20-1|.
TGCAGTGCCCCCAGCGGAGTCACATACGAGCAGTACTTC
CSAPSGVTYEQYF
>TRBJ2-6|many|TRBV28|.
TGTGCCAGCAGTCCGGGACAACTCTCTGGGGCCAACGTCCTGACTTTC
CASSPGQLSGANVLTF
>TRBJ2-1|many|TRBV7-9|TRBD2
TGTGCCAGCAGCGCGCCCCCGGGGGCGGGAGGGCCCGAGAATGAGCAGTTCTTC
CASSAPPGAGGPENEQFF
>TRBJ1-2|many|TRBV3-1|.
TGTGCCAGCAGCCAAAACAAACAGGGTCGAGGCTATGGCTACACCTTC
CASSQNKQGRGYGYTF
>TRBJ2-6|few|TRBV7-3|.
TGTGCCAGCAGCCAGAGCCCAGACGAGTCCGGGGCCAACGTCCTGACTTTC
CASSQSPDESGANVLTF
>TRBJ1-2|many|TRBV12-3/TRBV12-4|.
TGTGCCAGCAGTTTAGTTCGGGATGGCTACACCTTC
CASSLVRDGYTF
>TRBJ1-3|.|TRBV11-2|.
TGTGCCAGCAGCACAAATACAAACACCATATATTTT
CASSTNTNTIYF
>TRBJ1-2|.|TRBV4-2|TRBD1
TGTGCCAGCAGCCCTGGACAGGGTGTATTTGGCTACACCTTC
CASSPGQGVFGYTF
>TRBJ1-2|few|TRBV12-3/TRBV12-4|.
TGTGCCAGCAGTTCCCCTGACGGTTCTGGTGGCTACACCTTC
CASSSPDGSGGYTF
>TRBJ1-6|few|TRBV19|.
TGTGCCAGCGGGGACCTCAAGGAAAATTCACCCCTCCACTTT
CASGDLKENSPLHF
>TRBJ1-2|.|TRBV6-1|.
TGTGCCAGCAGTACAGGGTTAAATTATGGCTACACCTTC
CASSTGLNYGYTF
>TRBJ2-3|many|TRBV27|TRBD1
TGTGCCAGCAGTTTATCGGCAGGGGGTAGCCTCTTCACAGATACGCAGTATTTT
CASSLSAGGSLFTDTQYF
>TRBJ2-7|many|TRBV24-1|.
TGTGCCACCAGTGACCGAGCTAACAGGGAAGGTCTTTCCGAGCAGTACTTC
CATSDRANREGLSEQYF
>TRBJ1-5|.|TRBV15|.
TGTGCCACCAGCAGCAGGCCCTATGCGCCCCAGCATTTT
CATSSRPYAPQHF
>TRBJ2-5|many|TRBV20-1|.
TGCAGTGCTAGAGGGACAGATCAAGAGACCCAGTACTTC
CSARGTDQETQYF
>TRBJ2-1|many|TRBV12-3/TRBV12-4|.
TGTGCCAGCAGTCCACTGGGGGCCCTTTTTAATGAGCAGTTCTTC
CASSPLGALFNEQFF
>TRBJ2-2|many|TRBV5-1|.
TGCGCCAGCAGCCAGGGAGAAACCGGGGAGCTGTTTTTT
CASSQGETGELFF
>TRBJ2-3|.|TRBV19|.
TGTGCCAGTAGTCCACCCGGGACAACAGATACGCAGTATTTT
CASSPPGTTDTQYF
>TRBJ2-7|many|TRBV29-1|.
TGCAGCGTTGAAGAACAGGGTTCCCGATGGTACGAGCAGTACTTC
CSVEEQGSRWYEQYF
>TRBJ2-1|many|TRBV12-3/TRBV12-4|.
TGTGCCAGCAGTTTAGGAGGTGAGGGGGAGCAGTTCTTC
CASSLGGEGEQFF
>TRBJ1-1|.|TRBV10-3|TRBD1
TGTGCCATCAGGGACCGGGACAGATACACTGAAGCTTTCTTT
CAIRDRDRYTEAFF
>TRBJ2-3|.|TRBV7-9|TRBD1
TGTGCCAGCACTCCGGGACAGGGGAAAGATACGCAGTATTTT
CASTPGQGKDTQYF